This TCR beta chain originates from a study of blood T cell repertoires in COVID-19. Study summary: Sites in the United States, Italy and Spain provided acute and convalescent COVID-19 samples. PBMCs, B-cell-depleted T cells, or T cells provided the cDNA or gDNA that made up the material.

Germline CDR1 reads LNHDA; CDR2 reads SQIVND (reference sequence). This CDR3 contains 18 residues. The V end was cut by 5 bases, the J end by 6 bases, with 23 bases between. Original data processing: Amplifying reference gene primers gave estimates of nucleated cell counts. The method was immunoSEQ multiplex PCR; TCRdb's version includes in-frame clones alone and lacks a portion of them. V and J calls and clone size follow that table, whereas D and trimming were derived from the DNA. The table includes 150,000 to 200,000 clones, roughly 79% detected once. Seattle's enrolled individuals joined amid active infection and were then monitored longitudinally.

The source material was peripheral blood. The J gene is TRBJ1-6, the V gene TRBV19, with D possibly being TRBD1 (5 bases). The TCR was taken from an elderly woman with COVID-19, enrolled during active disease. CDR3 residues: CASSSTSGRVGGNSPLHF. The CDR3 nucleotides are TGTGCCAGTAGTTCGACATCGGGGAGAGTCGGGGGTAATTCACCCCTCCACTTT.